These T cell receptor beta chains were read from a single sample in a study of blood T cells in healthy people across ages. Using its own MiXCR run on the 5' RACE reads, TCRdb lists one record per CDR3 protein. The data contain 650,000 to 1,000,000 distinct CDR3 sequences, 35% to 40% of them singletons. Material: blood. The source of these receptors is a young man in good health. Each CDR3 is given with its conserved first and last residue. Each record gives: CDR3 DNA, CDR3 protein, V gene, clone size, D gene, CDR3 length, J gene. D genes are given only for firm matches. Size values are once, few and many counts, or a class for expanded clones, and some rows have none.

CDR3 DNA: TGCAGTGCTGCGACAGGGGGTCCTTCCTACGAGCAGTACTTC; CDR3 protein: CSAATGGPSYEQYF; V gene: TRBV20-1; clone size: few; D gene: TRBD1; CDR3 length: 14; J gene: TRBJ2-7
CDR3 DNA: TGTGCCTGGGGGGGAAGGGTGGCCTATGGCTACACCTTC; CDR3 protein: CAWGGRVAYGYTF; V gene: TRBV30; clone size: -; D gene: -; CDR3 length: 13; J gene: TRBJ1-2
CDR3 DNA: TGCGCCAGCAGCCCCGTTGTCCTCGCAACTAATGAAAAACTGTTTTTT; CDR3 protein: CASSPVVLATNEKLFF; V gene: TRBV4-3; clone size: -; D gene: -; CDR3 length: 16; J gene: TRBJ1-4
CDR3 DNA: TGTGCCAGCAGTGAAGCCCTGGTAGGGGCCCGGACAGCTTTCTTT; CDR3 protein: CASSEALVGARTAFF; V gene: TRBV2; clone size: -; D gene: -; CDR3 length: 15; J gene: TRBJ1-1
CDR3 DNA: TGTGCCAGCAGCCTGGGGGGACGGTCCAATCAGCCCCAGCATTTT; CDR3 protein: CASSLGGRSNQPQHF; V gene: TRBV3-1; clone size: -; D gene: -; CDR3 length: 15; J gene: TRBJ1-5
CDR3 DNA: TGTGCCAGCACACTAACTACCGGGACACCCAACGGCCCTTCTGGGGCCAACGTCCTGACTTTC; CDR3 protein: CASTLTTGTPNGPSGANVLTF; V gene: TRBV7-6; clone size: -; D gene: -; CDR3 length: 21; J gene: TRBJ2-6
CDR3 DNA: TGCGCCAGCAGCCCGGGACACATTAGCTCTGGGACCAACGTCCTGACTTTC; CDR3 protein: CASSPGHISSGTNVLTF; V gene: TRBV4-1; clone size: -; D gene: -; CDR3 length: 17; J gene: TRBJ2-6
CDR3 DNA: TGTGCCAGCAGCTTAGGTGCGACTGGGGAAGCTTTCTTT; CDR3 protein: CASSLGATGEAFF; V gene: TRBV7-8; clone size: few; D gene: -; CDR3 length: 13; J gene: TRBJ1-1
CDR3 DNA: TGTGCCAGCGGTAATCAGGGCTCCAGCTCCTACAATGAGCAGTTCTTC; CDR3 protein: CASGNQGSSSYNEQFF; V gene: TRBV12-3/TRBV12-4; clone size: -; D gene: -; CDR3 length: 16; J gene: TRBJ2-1
CDR3 DNA: TGCGCCAGCAGCCAAGAAGCAGGACTGGTGTGGGAGACCCAGTACTTC; CDR3 protein: CASSQEAGLVWETQYF; V gene: TRBV4-3; clone size: many; D gene: -; CDR3 length: 16; J gene: TRBJ2-5
CDR3 DNA: TGCGCCAGCAGCTTGGGCATGTCGAACACTGAAGCTTTCTTT; CDR3 protein: CASSLGMSNTEAFF; V gene: TRBV5-1; clone size: -; D gene: -; CDR3 length: 14; J gene: TRBJ1-1
CDR3 DNA: TGTGCCAGCAGTCATCGCGGGACGCGAGCAGATACGCAGTATTTT; CDR3 protein: CASSHRGTRADTQYF; V gene: TRBV12-3/TRBV12-4; clone size: -; D gene: -; CDR3 length: 15; J gene: TRBJ2-3
CDR3 DNA: TGCAGTGCTAGAGACCCAGGGCCTTCTGAGCAGTTCTTC; CDR3 protein: CSARDPGPSEQFF; V gene: TRBV20-1; clone size: -; D gene: -; CDR3 length: 13; J gene: TRBJ2-1
CDR3 DNA: TGTGCCAGCAGTTACTCACTAGGCGATATCACAGATACGCAGTATTTT; CDR3 protein: CASSYSLGDITDTQYF; V gene: TRBV27; clone size: few; D gene: -; CDR3 length: 16; J gene: TRBJ2-3
CDR3 DNA: TGCGCCAGCAGCTCAACTCTAGCGGGGGGGCCTCATGAGCAGTTCTTC; CDR3 protein: CASSSTLAGGPHEQFF; V gene: TRBV5-1; clone size: -; D gene: TRBD2; CDR3 length: 16; J gene: TRBJ2-1
CDR3 DNA: TGTGCCGGCAGCACCCCCAATAATTCGCAGTATTTT; CDR3 protein: CAGSTPNNSQYF; V gene: TRBV7-2; clone size: -; D gene: -; CDR3 length: 12; J gene: TRBJ2-3
CDR3 DNA: TGCAGCGTTGAGGGGGGGGAGAACTATGGCTACACCTTC; CDR3 protein: CSVEGGENYGYTF; V gene: TRBV29-1; clone size: few; D gene: -; CDR3 length: 13; J gene: TRBJ1-2
CDR3 DNA: TGTGCCATCAGTGAACGAGGGAGCAATGAGCAGTTCTTC; CDR3 protein: CAISERGSNEQFF; V gene: TRBV10-3; clone size: -; D gene: -; CDR3 length: 13; J gene: TRBJ2-1
CDR3 DNA: TGTGCCAGCAGTTCCTGGGGGCTTTCGGGATATAATTCACCCCTCCACTTT; CDR3 protein: CASSSWGLSGYNSPLHF; V gene: TRBV12-3/TRBV12-4; clone size: few; D gene: -; CDR3 length: 17; J gene: TRBJ1-6
CDR3 DNA: TGTGCCAGCAGTTACGGCGGAGGGGCCTACGAGCAGTACTTC; CDR3 protein: CASSYGGGAYEQYF; V gene: TRBV6-2/TRBV6-3; clone size: -; D gene: -; CDR3 length: 14; J gene: TRBJ2-7
CDR3 DNA: TGTGCCAGCAGTCCGCTGGGGGCGGGAGGAAACACCATATATTTT; CDR3 protein: CASSPLGAGGNTIYF; V gene: TRBV28; clone size: -; D gene: -; CDR3 length: 15; J gene: TRBJ1-3
CDR3 DNA: -; CDR3 protein: CASSSSAGETQYF; V gene: TRBV2; clone size: -; D gene: -; CDR3 length: 13; J gene: TRBJ2-5
CDR3 DNA: TGCAGTGCCTCCGAGGGGGCAAAAGCACCCCTCCACTTT; CDR3 protein: CSASEGAKAPLHF; V gene: TRBV20-1; clone size: -; D gene: TRBD1; CDR3 length: 13; J gene: TRBJ1-6
CDR3 DNA: TGTGCCAGCAGCGTAGCGACAGGGGGCAGCTATGGCTACACCTTC; CDR3 protein: CASSVATGGSYGYTF; V gene: TRBV6-5; clone size: few; D gene: TRBD1; CDR3 length: 15; J gene: TRBJ1-2
CDR3 DNA: TGTGCCAGCAGTTACAAGAGGAAGACAGTAAACTATACGTCTGGGGCCAACGTCCTGACTTTC; CDR3 protein: CASSYKRKTVNYTSGANVLTF; V gene: TRBV6-2/TRBV6-3; clone size: -; D gene: -; CDR3 length: 21; J gene: TRBJ2-6
CDR3 DNA: TGTGCCAGCAGCGTCCCCCCTAGCGGAAGGATGACAGATACGCAGTATTTT; CDR3 protein: CASSVPPSGRMTDTQYF; V gene: TRBV7-9; clone size: few; D gene: TRBD2; CDR3 length: 17; J gene: TRBJ2-3
CDR3 DNA: TGTGCCAGCAGTCTAAGGACAGGTTACCCTTCACCCACAGATACGCAGTATTTT; CDR3 protein: CASSLRTGYPSPTDTQYF; V gene: TRBV12-3/TRBV12-4; clone size: few; D gene: TRBD1; CDR3 length: 18; J gene: TRBJ2-3
CDR3 DNA: TGCAGTGCTAGAGCCGGAGACGTGGGGGCTAACCCTGGAGCTTTCTTT; CDR3 protein: CSARAGDVGANPGAFF; V gene: TRBV20-1; clone size: few; D gene: -; CDR3 length: 16; J gene: TRBJ1-1
CDR3 DNA: TGCAGCGTGGCTCGTCCTTACAATGAGCAGTTCTTC; CDR3 protein: CSVARPYNEQFF; V gene: TRBV29-1; clone size: many; D gene: -; CDR3 length: 12; J gene: TRBJ2-1
CDR3 DNA: TGTGCCAGCAGCCTGGGGATCACGGGGACCGAGCAGTACTTC; CDR3 protein: CASSLGITGTEQYF; V gene: TRBV5-5; clone size: -; D gene: -; CDR3 length: 14; J gene: TRBJ2-7
CDR3 DNA: TGTGCCAGCAGCGCCGGACTAGCGGGGGTCAATGAGCAGTACTTC; CDR3 protein: CASSAGLAGVNEQYF; V gene: TRBV7-2; clone size: many; D gene: TRBD2; CDR3 length: 15; J gene: TRBJ2-7
CDR3 DNA: TGTGCCAGCAGTTTGGGTGGGAAGGTTCAGCCCCAGCATTTT; CDR3 protein: CASSLGGKVQPQHF; V gene: TRBV12-3/TRBV12-4; clone size: -; D gene: -; CDR3 length: 14; J gene: TRBJ1-5
CDR3 DNA: TGTGCCAGCAGTTTGGCCGCCGGGACAGGTTTATACAATGAGCAGTTCTTC; CDR3 protein: CASSLAAGTGLYNEQFF; V gene: TRBV28; clone size: -; D gene: TRBD1; CDR3 length: 17; J gene: TRBJ2-1
CDR3 DNA: TGCAGTGCTAGAGAATTAGGGGTCGGCAATCAGCCCCAGCATTTT; CDR3 protein: CSARELGVGNQPQHF; V gene: TRBV20-1; clone size: few; D gene: -; CDR3 length: 15; J gene: TRBJ1-5
CDR3 DNA: TGCAGTGCTAGGCCCAGGGCGGGCCAGCCCCAGCATTTT; CDR3 protein: CSARPRAGQPQHF; V gene: TRBV20-1; clone size: -; D gene: -; CDR3 length: 13; J gene: TRBJ1-5
CDR3 DNA: TGTGCCAGCACCTCTTCGTCACAGGGAATGAACACTGAAGCTTTCTTT; CDR3 protein: CASTSSSQGMNTEAFF; V gene: TRBV12-3/TRBV12-4; clone size: few; D gene: -; CDR3 length: 16; J gene: TRBJ1-1
CDR3 DNA: TGTGCCAGCAGTGGACAGGGGCCCAGGGCTTTCTTT; CDR3 protein: CASSGQGPRAFF; V gene: TRBV2; clone size: -; D gene: TRBD1; CDR3 length: 12; J gene: TRBJ1-1
CDR3 DNA: TGCAGTGCTAACATAGCGGGGTCCTACAATGAGCAGTTCTTC; CDR3 protein: CSANIAGSYNEQFF; V gene: TRBV20-1; clone size: -; D gene: TRBD2; CDR3 length: 14; J gene: TRBJ2-1
CDR3 DNA: TGTGCCAGCAGCTATAGCGTTGGCGCCTACAATGAGCAGTTCTTC; CDR3 protein: CASSYSVGAYNEQFF; V gene: TRBV3-1; clone size: -; D gene: -; CDR3 length: 15; J gene: TRBJ2-1
CDR3 DNA: TGTGCCTGGAAATCCGACAGGGGATGGGAGACCCAGTACTTC; CDR3 protein: CAWKSDRGWETQYF; V gene: TRBV30; clone size: few; D gene: TRBD1; CDR3 length: 14; J gene: TRBJ2-5
CDR3 DNA: TGCAGTGCTAGAACCCGGGCCAGAGAGACCCAGTACTTC; CDR3 protein: CSARTRARETQYF; V gene: TRBV20-1; clone size: -; D gene: -; CDR3 length: 13; J gene: TRBJ2-5
CDR3 DNA: TGTGCCGGTAGACCGGGCTTCCAACGCGATACGCAGTATTTT; CDR3 protein: CAGRPGFQRDTQYF; V gene: TRBV2; clone size: -; D gene: -; CDR3 length: 14; J gene: TRBJ2-3
CDR3 DNA: TGTGCCATCCGGCAAGGACAGGGGTATGGCTACACCTTC; CDR3 protein: CAIRQGQGYGYTF; V gene: TRBV10-3; clone size: many; D gene: TRBD1; CDR3 length: 13; J gene: TRBJ1-2
CDR3 DNA: TGTGCCACCAGCAGAGAGGGGGGCTCTAACACCGGGGAGCTGTTTTTT; CDR3 protein: CATSREGGSNTGELFF; V gene: TRBV15; clone size: few; D gene: -; CDR3 length: 16; J gene: TRBJ2-2
CDR3 DNA: TGTGCCAGCAGGGTGGACAGGGGGCGTACAAATTCACCCCTCCACTTT; CDR3 protein: CASRVDRGRTNSPLHF; V gene: TRBV6-1; clone size: -; D gene: TRBD1; CDR3 length: 16; J gene: TRBJ1-6
CDR3 DNA: TGCAGTGCTAGAGATAGGGCTAGCGTGGCAGATACGCAGTATTTT; CDR3 protein: CSARDRASVADTQYF; V gene: TRBV20-1; clone size: -; D gene: -; CDR3 length: 15; J gene: TRBJ2-3
CDR3 DNA: TGTGCCAGCAGCTTCACAGGGGCAGATACGCAGTATTTT; CDR3 protein: CASSFTGADTQYF; V gene: TRBV5-5; clone size: -; D gene: TRBD1; CDR3 length: 13; J gene: TRBJ2-3
CDR3 DNA: TGCAGTGCCTCATCCCAGGGACAGCCCCAAAAGCCCCAGCATTTT; CDR3 protein: CSASSQGQPQKPQHF; V gene: TRBV20-1; clone size: -; D gene: TRBD1; CDR3 length: 15; J gene: TRBJ1-5